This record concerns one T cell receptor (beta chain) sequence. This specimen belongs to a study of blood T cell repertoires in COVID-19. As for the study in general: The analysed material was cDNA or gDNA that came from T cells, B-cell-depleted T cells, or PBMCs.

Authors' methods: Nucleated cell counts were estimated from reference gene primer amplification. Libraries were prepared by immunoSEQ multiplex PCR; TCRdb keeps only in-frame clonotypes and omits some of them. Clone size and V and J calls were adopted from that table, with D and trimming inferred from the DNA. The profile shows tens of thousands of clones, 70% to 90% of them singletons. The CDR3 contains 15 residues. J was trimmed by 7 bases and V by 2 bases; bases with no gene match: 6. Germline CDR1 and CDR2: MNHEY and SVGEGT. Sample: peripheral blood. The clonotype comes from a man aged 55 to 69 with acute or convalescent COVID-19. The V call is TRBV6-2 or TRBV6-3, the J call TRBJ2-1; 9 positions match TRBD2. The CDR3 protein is CASSYEAGGSNEQFF. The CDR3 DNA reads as TGTGCCAGCAGTTACGAAGCGGGGGGAAGTAATGAGCAGTTCTTC.